The clone carrying this TCR beta chain was recorded once. The table came from immunoSEQ multiplex PCR; TCRdb's copy has only in-frame clones and leaves some out. The sample comprises roughly 140,000 clones, over 90% of which are singletons, and 2% to 2.5% rests with the top ten. This sample stems from a study of control samples from healthy donors and cancer patients. The V gene lost 2 bases and the J gene lost 2 bases, with 10 bases spanning the gap. The germline V gene has CDR1 LGHDT and CDR2 YNNKEL (reference sequence). The CDR3 is made up of 15 amino acids. This receptor was taken from a man aged 45-60 years in good health. The sequencing input was blood. This rearrangement joins TRBV3-1 (or the pseudogene TRBV3-2) to TRBJ2-1, with D hard to call. The CDR3 bases are TGTGCCAGCAGCCAATCTTACGACCCCTACAATGAGCAGTTCTTC. Translating it yields CASSQSYDPYNEQFF.